Listed here is a single TCR beta chain. Its antigen is undetermined. The junction differs from germline at one of its ends, possibly a read error. This CDR3 has 16 residues. The germline V gene encodes CDR1 DFQATT and CDR2 SNEGSKA (reference sequence). TCRdb re-derived calls from the 5' RACE reads in MiXCR, one entry per CDR3 protein. The sample has 35,000 to 50,000 distinct CDR3 sequences; roughly 30% are singletons. Study-level findings and limits: In terms of TCR gene usage, tumor memory CD4+ T cells clustered together with blood and lymph node memory CD4+ cells, as well as with lymph node naive CD4+ cells. Whole repertoires were not studied in the larger cohort, only one V-J beta rearrangement.

The clonotype originates from a female donor with breast cancer. V gene TRBV20-1 combines with J gene TRBJ2-5; D not certain. The sample taken for sequencing was tumor-infiltrating memory CD4+ T cells sorted from the breast tumor. The sample's subset: memory CD4+ T cells, CD4+CD45RO+CD25-. The DNA of the CDR3 is TGCAGTGCTGGAGATTTCGTGTCCGGCTTCCAAGAGACCCAGTACTTC. Its translation: CSAGDFVSGFQETQYF.